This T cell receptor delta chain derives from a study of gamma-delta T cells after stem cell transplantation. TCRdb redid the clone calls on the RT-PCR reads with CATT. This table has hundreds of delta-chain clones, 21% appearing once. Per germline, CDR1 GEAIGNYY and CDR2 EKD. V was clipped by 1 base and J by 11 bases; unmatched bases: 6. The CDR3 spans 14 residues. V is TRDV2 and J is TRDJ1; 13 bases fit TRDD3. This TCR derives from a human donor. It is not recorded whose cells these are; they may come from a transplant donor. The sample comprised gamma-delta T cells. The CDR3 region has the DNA TGTGCCTGTGACACTTTACTGGGGGATACGCACCTCATCTTT. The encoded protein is CACDTLLGDTHLIF.